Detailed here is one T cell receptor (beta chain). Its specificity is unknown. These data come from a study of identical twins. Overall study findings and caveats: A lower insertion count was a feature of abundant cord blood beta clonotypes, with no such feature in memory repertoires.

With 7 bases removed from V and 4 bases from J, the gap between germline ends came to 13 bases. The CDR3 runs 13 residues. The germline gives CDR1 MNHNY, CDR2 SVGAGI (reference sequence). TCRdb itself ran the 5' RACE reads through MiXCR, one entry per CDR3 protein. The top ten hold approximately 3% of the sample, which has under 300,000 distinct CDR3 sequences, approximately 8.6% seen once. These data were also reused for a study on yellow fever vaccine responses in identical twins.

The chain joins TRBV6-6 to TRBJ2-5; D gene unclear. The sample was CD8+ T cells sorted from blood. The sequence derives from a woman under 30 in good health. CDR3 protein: CASTLMRAETQYF. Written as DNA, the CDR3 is TGTGCCAGCACGTTAATGAGAGCAGAGACCCAGTACTTC.